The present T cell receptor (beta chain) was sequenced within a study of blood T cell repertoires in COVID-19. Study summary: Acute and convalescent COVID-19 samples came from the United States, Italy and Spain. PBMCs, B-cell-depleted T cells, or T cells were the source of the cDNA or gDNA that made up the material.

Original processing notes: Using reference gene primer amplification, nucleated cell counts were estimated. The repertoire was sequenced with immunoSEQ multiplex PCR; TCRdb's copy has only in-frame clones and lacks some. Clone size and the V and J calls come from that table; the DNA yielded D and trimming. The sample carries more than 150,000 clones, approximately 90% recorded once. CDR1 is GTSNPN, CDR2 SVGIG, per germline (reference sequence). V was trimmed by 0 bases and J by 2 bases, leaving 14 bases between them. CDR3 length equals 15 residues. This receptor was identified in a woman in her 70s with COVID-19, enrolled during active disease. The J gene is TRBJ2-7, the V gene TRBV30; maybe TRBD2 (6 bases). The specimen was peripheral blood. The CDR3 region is CAWSVYWEDTYEQYF. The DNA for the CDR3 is TGTGCCTGGAGTGTTTATTGGGAGGACACCTACGAGCAGTACTTC.